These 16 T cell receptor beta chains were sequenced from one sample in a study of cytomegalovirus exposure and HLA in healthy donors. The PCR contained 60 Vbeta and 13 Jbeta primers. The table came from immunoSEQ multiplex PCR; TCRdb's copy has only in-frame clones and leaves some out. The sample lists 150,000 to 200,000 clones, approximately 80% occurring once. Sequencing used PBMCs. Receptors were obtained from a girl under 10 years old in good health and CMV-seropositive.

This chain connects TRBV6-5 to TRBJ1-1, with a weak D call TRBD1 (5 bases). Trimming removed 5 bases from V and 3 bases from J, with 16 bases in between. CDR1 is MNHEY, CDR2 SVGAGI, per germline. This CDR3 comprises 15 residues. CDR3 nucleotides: TGTGCCAGCAGTCTCCGTAATACAGGCCACACTGAAGCTTTCTTT. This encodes CASSLRNTGHTEAFF.

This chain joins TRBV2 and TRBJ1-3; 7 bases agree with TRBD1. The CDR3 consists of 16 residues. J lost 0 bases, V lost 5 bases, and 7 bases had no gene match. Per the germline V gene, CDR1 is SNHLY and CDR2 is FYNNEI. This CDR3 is CASSSDRADSGNTIYF. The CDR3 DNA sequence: TGTGCCAGCAGTTCCGACAGGGCAGACTCTGGAAACACCATATATTTT.

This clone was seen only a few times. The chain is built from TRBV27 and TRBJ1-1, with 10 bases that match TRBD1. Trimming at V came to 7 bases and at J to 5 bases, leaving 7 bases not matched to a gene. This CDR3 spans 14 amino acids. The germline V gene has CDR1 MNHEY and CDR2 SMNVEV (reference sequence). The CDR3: CASIGQGEGTEAFF. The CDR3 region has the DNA TGTGCCAGCATCGGACAGGGGGAAGGGACTGAAGCTTTCTTT.

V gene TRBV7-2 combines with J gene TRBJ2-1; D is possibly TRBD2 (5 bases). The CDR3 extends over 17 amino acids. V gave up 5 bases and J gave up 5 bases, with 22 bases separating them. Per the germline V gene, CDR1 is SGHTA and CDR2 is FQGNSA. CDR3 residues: CASSAPGIFSADNEQFF. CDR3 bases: TGTGCCAGCAGCGCGCCGGGGATTTTTTCCGCCGACAATGAGCAGTTCTTC.

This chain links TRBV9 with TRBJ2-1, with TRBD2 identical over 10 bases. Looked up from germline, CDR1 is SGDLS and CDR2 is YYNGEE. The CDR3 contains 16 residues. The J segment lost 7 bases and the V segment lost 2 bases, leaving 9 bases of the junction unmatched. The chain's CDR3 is CASSVTPSGSGNEQFF. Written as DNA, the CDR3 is TGTGCCAGCAGCGTTACCCCTAGCGGGAGTGGAAATGAGCAGTTCTTC.

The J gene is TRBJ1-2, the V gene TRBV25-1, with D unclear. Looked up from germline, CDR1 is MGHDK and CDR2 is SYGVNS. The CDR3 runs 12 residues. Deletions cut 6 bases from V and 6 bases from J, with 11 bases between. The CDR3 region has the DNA TGTGCCAGCAGGGGAGGAGTCCATGGCTACACCTTC. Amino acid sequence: CASRGGVHGYTF.

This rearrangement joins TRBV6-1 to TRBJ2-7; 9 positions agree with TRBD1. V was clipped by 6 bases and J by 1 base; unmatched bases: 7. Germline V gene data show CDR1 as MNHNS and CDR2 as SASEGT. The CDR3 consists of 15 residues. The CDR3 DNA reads TGTGCCAGCAGAGCCGGACAGGGGCGATCCTACGAGCAGTACTTC. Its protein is CASRAGQGRSYEQYF.

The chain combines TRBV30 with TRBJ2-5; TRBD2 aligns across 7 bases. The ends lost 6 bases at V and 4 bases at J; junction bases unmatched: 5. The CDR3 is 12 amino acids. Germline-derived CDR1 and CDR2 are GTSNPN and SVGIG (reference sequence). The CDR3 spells CACRTRGETQYF. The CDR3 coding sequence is TGTGCCTGCCGGACTAGGGGAGAGACCCAGTACTTC.

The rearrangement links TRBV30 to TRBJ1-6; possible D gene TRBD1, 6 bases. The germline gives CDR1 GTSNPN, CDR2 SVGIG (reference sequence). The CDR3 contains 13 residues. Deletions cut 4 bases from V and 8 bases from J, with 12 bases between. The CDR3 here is CAWNRAVDSPLHF. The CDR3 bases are TGTGCCTGGAACAGGGCGGTAGATTCACCCCTCCACTTT.

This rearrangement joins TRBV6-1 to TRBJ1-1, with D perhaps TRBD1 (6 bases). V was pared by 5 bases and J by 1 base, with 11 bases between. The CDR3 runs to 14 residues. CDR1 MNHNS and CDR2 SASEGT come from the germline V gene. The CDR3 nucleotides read TGTGCCAGCAGTCCCACAGGGACGAACACTGAAGCTTTCTTT. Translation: CASSPTGTNTEAFF.

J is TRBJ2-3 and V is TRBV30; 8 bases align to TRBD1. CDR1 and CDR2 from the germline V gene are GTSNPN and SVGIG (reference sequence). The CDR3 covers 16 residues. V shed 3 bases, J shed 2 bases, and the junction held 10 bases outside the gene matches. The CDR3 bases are TGTGCCTGGAGCCTGGCCGGGACAGGACTCACAGATACGCAGTATTTT. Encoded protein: CAWSLAGTGLTDTQYF.

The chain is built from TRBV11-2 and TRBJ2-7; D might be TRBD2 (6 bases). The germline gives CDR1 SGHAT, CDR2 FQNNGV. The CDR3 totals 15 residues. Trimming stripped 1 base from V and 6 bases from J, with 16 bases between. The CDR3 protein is CASSLVQGSGGEQYF. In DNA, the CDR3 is TGTGCCAGCAGCTTAGTCCAGGGTAGCGGCGGCGAGCAGTACTTC.

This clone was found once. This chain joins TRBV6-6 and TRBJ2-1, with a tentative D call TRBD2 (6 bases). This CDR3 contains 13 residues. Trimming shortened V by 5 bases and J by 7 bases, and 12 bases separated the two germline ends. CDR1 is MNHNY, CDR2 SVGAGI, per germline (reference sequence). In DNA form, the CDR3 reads TGTGCCAGCAGTCCTCCCCGGGGGAATGAGCAGTTCTTC. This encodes CASSPPRGNEQFF.

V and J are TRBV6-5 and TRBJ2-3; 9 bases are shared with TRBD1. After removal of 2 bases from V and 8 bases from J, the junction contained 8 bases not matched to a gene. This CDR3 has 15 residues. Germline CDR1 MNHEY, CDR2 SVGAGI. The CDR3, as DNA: TGTGCCAGCAGTTACGGGGACAGGGTTCGGGGTACGCAGTATTTT. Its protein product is CASSYGDRVRGTQYF.

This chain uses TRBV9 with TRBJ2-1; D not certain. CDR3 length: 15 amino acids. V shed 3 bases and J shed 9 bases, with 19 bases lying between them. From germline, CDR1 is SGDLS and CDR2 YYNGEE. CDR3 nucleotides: TGTGCCAGCAGCGCGTGGGCTACCGCCCCAGGTGAGCAGTTCTTC. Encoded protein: CASSAWATAPGEQFF.

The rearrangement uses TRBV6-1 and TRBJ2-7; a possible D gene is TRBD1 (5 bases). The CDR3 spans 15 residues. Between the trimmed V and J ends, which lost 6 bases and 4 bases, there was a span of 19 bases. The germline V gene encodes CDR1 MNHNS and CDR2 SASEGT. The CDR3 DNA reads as TGTGCCAGCAGACGATGGGATCAGGGCGATTACGAGCAGTACTTC. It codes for CASRRWDQGDYEQYF.